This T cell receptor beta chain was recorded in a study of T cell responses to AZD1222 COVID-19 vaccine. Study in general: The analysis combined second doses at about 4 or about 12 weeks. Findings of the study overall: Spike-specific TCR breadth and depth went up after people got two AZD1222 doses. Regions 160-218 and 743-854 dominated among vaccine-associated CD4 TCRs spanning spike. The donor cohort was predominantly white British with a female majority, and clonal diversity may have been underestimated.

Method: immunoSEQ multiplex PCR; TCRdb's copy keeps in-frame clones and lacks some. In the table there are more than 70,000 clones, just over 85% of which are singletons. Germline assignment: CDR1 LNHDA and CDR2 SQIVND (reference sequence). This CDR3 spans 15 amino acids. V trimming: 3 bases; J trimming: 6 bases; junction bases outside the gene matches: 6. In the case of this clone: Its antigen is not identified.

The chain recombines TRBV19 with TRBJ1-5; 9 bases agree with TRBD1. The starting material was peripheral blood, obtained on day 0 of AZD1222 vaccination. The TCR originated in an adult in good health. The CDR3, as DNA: TGTGCCAGTAGTATGGGACAGGGAGAGAGTCAGCCCCAGCATTTT. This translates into CASSMGQGESQPQHF. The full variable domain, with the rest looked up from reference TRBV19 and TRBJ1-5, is DGGITQSPKYLFRKEGQNVTLSCEQNLNHDAMYWYRQDPGQGLRLIYYSQIVNDFQKGDIAEGYSVSREKKESFPLTVTSAQKNPTAFYLCASSMGQGESQPQHFGDGTRLSIL.